The subject of this entry is one TCR beta chain. How the authors handled the data: Reference gene primers were amplified, and this amplification served to estimate nucleated cell counts. Sequenced by immunoSEQ multiplex PCR; TCRdb stores in-frame clones only, minus some. That table supplies the V and J calls and clone size; D and trimming were determined from the DNA. This sample carries some 100,000 clones, more than 75% of them seen once, and the ten largest clones take approximately 10%. This sample is drawn from a study of blood T cell repertoires in COVID-19. Across the study: Italy, Spain and the United States were the sources of the convalescent and acute COVID-19 samples. Nucleic acid was either cDNA or gDNA, and it came from T cells, B-cell-depleted T cells, or PBMCs.

CDR3 length: 15 residues. The V end lost 1 base, the J end lost 3 bases, and 10 bases lay between the germline ends. CDR1 and CDR2 (germline): SGHAT, FQNNGV. The source is a man in his fifties or sixties with acute or convalescent COVID-19. The sequencing input was peripheral blood. The chain joins TRBV11-2 to TRBJ2-1; D is unresolved. The CDR3 region has the DNA TGTGCCAGCAGCTTAGTTCCAGGCAACTACAATGAGCAGTTCTTC. It translates to CASSLVPGNYNEQFF.